This TCR beta chain was profiled in a study of T cells after yellow fever vaccination. TCRdb processed the 5' RACE reads anew with MiXCR; each CDR3 protein has one entry. Of some 350,000 distinct CDR3 sequences in the sample, approximately 5.7% were seen once. The CDR3 has 15 residues. The V gene end was trimmed by 7 bases and the J gene end by 0 bases; junction bases not matched to a gene: 10. The germline CDR1 and CDR2 sequences are SGHRS and YFSETQ. This clonotype occurred many times. Its antigen is not identified. Study-wide findings and caveats: Among primary-vaccination clones, most reappeared after the booster, at just under 98% for CD4 and more than 85% for CD8.

Here the sequenced sample was PBMCs, taken 5 days after the yellow fever booster vaccination. The receptor's source is a man aged 25-45 years who received the YFV17D yellow fever vaccine. The chain employs TRBV5-1 and TRBJ2-7, with TRBD2 matching 7 bases. This CDR3 reads CASQPSSGSSYEQYF. In nucleotides, the CDR3 is TGCGCCAGCCAACCGTCTAGCGGAAGCTCCTACGAGCAGTACTTC.